The next 10 T cell receptor beta chains were all read from a single sample in a study of shared clonotypes between healthy human individuals. Measured with immunoSEQ multiplex PCR; TCRdb has only the in-frame clones, and not every one. Of about 490,000 clones in the sample, 70% to 80% were seen once. The sample comprised PBMCs. These receptors were collected from a woman in her thirties or forties in good health. Some clones in this sample may be carry-over from other donors' samples.

This clone has just a few counts. V usage is TRBV28 and J usage is TRBJ1-1; TRBD1 matches 8 bases. Germline V gene data show CDR1 as MDHEN and CDR2 as SYDVKM. There are 12 residues in the CDR3. The V and J ends lost 1 base and 11 bases, in that order; junction bases with no gene match: 3. CDR3 sequence (DNA): TGTGCCAGCAGTTTATTGACAGGGGAGGCTTTCTTT. Translating gives CASSLLTGEAFF.

The chain recombines TRBV7-8 with TRBJ1-2; D may be TRBD1 (5 bases). The CDR3 extends over 15 amino acids. Germline V gene lookup returns CDR1 SGHVS and CDR2 FQNEAQ. V lost 5 bases to trimming and J lost 0 bases, with 13 bases between them. The DNA of the CDR3 is TGTGCCAGCAGCACCCGACAGCCTGCTAACTATGGCTACACCTTC. Its protein is CASSTRQPANYGYTF.

The rearrangement uses TRBV7-2 and TRBJ2-1; D perhaps matches TRBD1 (5 bases). The length of the CDR3 is 15 residues. Per germline, CDR1 SGHTA and CDR2 FQGNSA. V was pared by 2 bases and J by 9 bases, with 17 bases between. The CDR3 DNA reads TGTGCCAGCAGCTTACAAGGGGCACACTTCGGTGAGCAGTTCTTC. This gives the protein CASSLQGAHFGEQFF.

Notes on this clone: Other DNA sequences in the same sample also yield this CDR3. The chain recombines TRBV19 with TRBJ1-1; D gene uncertain. The CDR3 is 13 amino acids. Germline lookup yields CDR1 LNHDA and CDR2 SQIVND (reference sequence). V lost 6 bases, J lost 2 bases, and 10 bases lay in between. The CDR3 loop reads CASSSTGNTEAFF. The CDR3 DNA is TGTGCCAGTAGCTCGACGGGAAACACTGAAGCTTTCTTT.

This clone was seen just once. CDR3 nucleotide sequence: TGCGCCAGCAGCTTGGGGGCAGCGGAATCACTAGGGCAGTTCTTC. This codes for CASSLGAAESLGQFF. V and J are TRBV5-1 and TRBJ2-1, with D possibly being TRBD2 (5 bases). Trimming pared 0 bases from V and 12 bases from J, leaving 19 bases between. Looked up from germline, CDR1 is SGHRS and CDR2 is YFSETQ. The CDR3 totals 15 residues.

This clone was detected only a few times. V and J are TRBV6-1 and TRBJ1-3; D gene uncertain. This CDR3 comprises 15 residues. Germline-derived CDR1 and CDR2 are MNHNS and SASEGT. V gave up 0 bases and J gave up 0 bases, with 6 bases separating them. Written as DNA, the CDR3 is TGTGCCAGCAGTGAAGCGCCAGCCTCTGGAAACACCATATATTTT. This codes for CASSEAPASGNTIYF.

With respect to this clone: The same CDR3 can be traced to other DNA sequences in this sample. The rearrangement links TRBV7-2 to TRBJ2-7; D is unresolved. Trimming stripped 0 bases from V and 1 base from J, with 4 bases between. This CDR3 region has 13 residues. From germline, CDR1 is SGHTA and CDR2 FQGNSA. CDR3 region: CASSLAGSYEQYF. The DNA for the CDR3 is TGTGCCAGCAGCTTAGCGGGGTCCTACGAGCAGTACTTC.

The chain links TRBV7-6 to TRBJ2-5, with D perhaps matching TRBD2 (6 bases). The CDR3 is 16 amino acids. Trimming removed 3 bases at V and 5 bases at J, with 19 bases between. Germline CDR1 SGHVS, CDR2 FNYEAQ. The CDR3 region is CASSFLMRQGGETQYF. CDR3 bases: TGTGCCAGCAGCTTCCTCATGCGTCAGGGAGGCGAGACCCAGTACTTC.

The chain carries TRBV11-2 and TRBJ1-3; D is ambiguous. This CDR3 has 15 residues. The germline V gene has CDR1 SGHAT and CDR2 FQNNGV. The V end was cut by 5 bases, the J end by 1 base, with 12 bases between. In nucleotides, the CDR3 is TGTGCCAGCAGCCAGACCCTGGGGTCTGGAAACACCATATATTTT. This sequence encodes CASSQTLGSGNTIYF.

The chain joins TRBV6-6 to TRBJ2-3; 10 bases are shared with TRBD1. The ends lost 4 bases at V and 6 bases at J; junction bases unmatched: 7. This CDR3 is built from 15 residues. The germline V gene encodes CDR1 MNHNY and CDR2 SVGAGI (reference sequence). The CDR3 DNA sequence: TGTGCCAGCAGTTTCTGGACAGGGGGAGCCGATACGCAGTATTTT. This gives the protein CASSFWTGGADTQYF.